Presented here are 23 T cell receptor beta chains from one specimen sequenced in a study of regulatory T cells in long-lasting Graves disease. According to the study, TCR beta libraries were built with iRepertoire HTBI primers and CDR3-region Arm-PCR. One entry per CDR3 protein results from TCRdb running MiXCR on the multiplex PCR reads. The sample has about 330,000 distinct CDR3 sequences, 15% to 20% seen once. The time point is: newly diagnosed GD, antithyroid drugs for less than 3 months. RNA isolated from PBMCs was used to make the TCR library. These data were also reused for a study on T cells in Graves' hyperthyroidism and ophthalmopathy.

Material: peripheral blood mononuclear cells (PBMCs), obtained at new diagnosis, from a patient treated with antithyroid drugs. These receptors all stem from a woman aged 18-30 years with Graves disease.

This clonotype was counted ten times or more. CDR3 sequence (DNA): TGTGCCAGCAGTTACTCAGTCACCGGGGCCGTCAATGAGCAGTTCTTC. Amino acid sequence: CASSYSVTGAVNEQFF. The genes are TRBV6-9 and TRBJ2-1; perhaps D is TRBD1 or TRBD2 (5 bases each). V lost 3 bases and J 6 bases, leaving 18 bases between the germline ends. The CDR3 length is 16 residues. In germline, CDR1 is MNHGY, CDR2 SVAAGI.

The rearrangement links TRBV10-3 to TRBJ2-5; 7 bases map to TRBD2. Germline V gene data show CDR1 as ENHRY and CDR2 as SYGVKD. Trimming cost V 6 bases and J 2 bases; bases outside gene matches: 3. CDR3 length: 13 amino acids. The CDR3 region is CAIRGAGQETQYF. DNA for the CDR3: TGTGCCATCAGGGGAGCGGGGCAAGAGACCCAGTACTTC.

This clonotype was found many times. The CDR3 region is CAMPGQHYEQYF. The CDR3 DNA sequence: TGTGCTATGCCGGGACAGCACTACGAGCAGTACTTC. The chain joins TRBV30 to TRBJ2-7, with TRBD1 matching over 7 bases. Looked up from germline, CDR1 is GTSNPN and CDR2 is SVGIG (reference sequence). This CDR3 is 12 amino acids long. The whole variable domain, filled in from reference TRBV30 and TRBJ2-7, reads SQTIHQWPATLVQPVGSPLSLECTVEGTSNPNLYWYRQAAGRGLQLLFYSVGIGQISSEVPQNLSASRPQDRQFILSSKKLLLSDSGFYLCAMPGQHYEQYFGPGTRLTVT.

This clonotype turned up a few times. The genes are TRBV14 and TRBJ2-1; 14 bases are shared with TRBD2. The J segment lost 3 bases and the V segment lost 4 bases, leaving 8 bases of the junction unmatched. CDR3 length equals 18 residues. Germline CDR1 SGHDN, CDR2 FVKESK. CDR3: CASSPYPGLAGVYNEQFF. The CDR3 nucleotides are TGTGCCAGCAGCCCCTACCCGGGACTAGCGGGGGTCTACAATGAGCAGTTCTTC.

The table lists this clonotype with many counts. The DNA for the CDR3 is TGTGCCAGCAGCCAACAGCGGGCCTCCTACAATGAGCAGTTCTTC. Its protein is CASSQQRASYNEQFF. V is TRBV3-1 and J is TRBJ2-1; tentative D call: TRBD2 (6 bases). The V and J ends lost 2 bases and 0 bases respectively, with 8 bases between them. Germline values: CDR1 LGHDT, CDR2 YNNKEL (reference sequence). This CDR3 contains 15 residues.

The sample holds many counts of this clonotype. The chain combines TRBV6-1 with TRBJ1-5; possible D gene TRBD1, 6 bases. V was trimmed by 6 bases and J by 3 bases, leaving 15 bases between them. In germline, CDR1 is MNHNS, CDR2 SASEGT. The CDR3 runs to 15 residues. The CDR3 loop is CASRLTGYPNQPQHF. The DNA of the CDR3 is TGTGCCAGCAGACTCACAGGGTACCCCAATCAGCCCCAGCATTTT.

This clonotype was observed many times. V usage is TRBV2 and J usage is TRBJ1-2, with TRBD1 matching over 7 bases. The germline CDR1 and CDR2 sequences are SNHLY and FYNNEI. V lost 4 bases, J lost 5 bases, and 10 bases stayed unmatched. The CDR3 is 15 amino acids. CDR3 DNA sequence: TGTGCCAGCAGTGCACCGGGACAGCACCCTTATGGCTACACCTTC. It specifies CASSAPGQHPYGYTF.

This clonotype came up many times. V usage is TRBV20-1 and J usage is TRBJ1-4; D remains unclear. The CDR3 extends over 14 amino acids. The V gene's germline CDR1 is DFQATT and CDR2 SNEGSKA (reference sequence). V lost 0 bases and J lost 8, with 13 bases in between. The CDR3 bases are TGCAGTGCTAGAGATATCTGGGAGGAGGAAAAACTGTTTTTT. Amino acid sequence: CSARDIWEEEKLFF.

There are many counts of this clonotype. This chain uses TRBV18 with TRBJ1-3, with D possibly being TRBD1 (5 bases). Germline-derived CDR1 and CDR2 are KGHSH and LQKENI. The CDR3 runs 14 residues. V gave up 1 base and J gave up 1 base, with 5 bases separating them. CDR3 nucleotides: TGTGCCAGCTCACCACAGGGGTCTGGAAACACCATATATTTT. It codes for CASSPQGSGNTIYF.

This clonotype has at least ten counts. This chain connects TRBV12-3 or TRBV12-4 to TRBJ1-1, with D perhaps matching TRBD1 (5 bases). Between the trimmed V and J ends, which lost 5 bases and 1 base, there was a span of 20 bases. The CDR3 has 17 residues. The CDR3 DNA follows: TGTGCCAGCAGTCCCCGTGGAGGGGCGCGGGGGAACACTGAAGCTTTCTTT. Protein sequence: CASSPRGGARGNTEAFF.

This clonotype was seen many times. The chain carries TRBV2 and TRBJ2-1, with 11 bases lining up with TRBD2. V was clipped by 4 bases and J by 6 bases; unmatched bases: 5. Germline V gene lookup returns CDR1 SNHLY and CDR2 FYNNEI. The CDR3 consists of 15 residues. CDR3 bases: TGTGCCAGCAGTGTCCCTAGCGGGGGGTTCAATGAGCAGTTCTTC. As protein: CASSVPSGGFNEQFF.

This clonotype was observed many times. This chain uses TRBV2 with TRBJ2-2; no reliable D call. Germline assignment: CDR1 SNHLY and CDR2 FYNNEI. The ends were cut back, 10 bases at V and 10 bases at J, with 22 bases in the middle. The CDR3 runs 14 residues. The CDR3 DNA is TGTGCCAACAGACGGTCCTTAGGGTTCGAGGAGCTGTTTTTT. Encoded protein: CANRRSLGFEELFF. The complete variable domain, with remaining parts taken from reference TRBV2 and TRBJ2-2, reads EPEVTQTPSHQVTQMGQEVILRCVPISNHLYFYWYRQILGQKVEFLVSFYNNEISEKSEIFDDQFSVERPDGSNFTLKIRSTKLEDSAMYFCANRRSLGFEELFFGEGSRLTVL.

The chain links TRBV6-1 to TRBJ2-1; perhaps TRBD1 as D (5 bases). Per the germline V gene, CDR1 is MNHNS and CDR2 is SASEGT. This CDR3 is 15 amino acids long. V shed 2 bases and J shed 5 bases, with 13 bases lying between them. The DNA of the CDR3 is TGTGCCAGCAGTGAACTCAGGGTATCTAACAATGAGCAGTTCTTC. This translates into CASSELRVSNNEQFF.

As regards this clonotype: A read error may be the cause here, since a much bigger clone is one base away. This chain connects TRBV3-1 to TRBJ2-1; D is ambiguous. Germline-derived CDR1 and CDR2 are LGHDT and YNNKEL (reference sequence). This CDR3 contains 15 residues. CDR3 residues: CAISQGQITTNEQFF. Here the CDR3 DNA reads TGTGCCATCAGCCAAGGCCAGATAACTACCAATGAGCAGTTCTTC.

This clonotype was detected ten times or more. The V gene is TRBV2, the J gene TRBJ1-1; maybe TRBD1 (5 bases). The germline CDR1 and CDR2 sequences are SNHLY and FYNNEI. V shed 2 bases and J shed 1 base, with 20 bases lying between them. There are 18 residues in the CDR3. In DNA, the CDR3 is TGTGCCAGCAGTGAAAGGGTGGTCCGGGGACCGGAGAACACTGAAGCTTTCTTT. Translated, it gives CASSERVVRGPENTEAFF.

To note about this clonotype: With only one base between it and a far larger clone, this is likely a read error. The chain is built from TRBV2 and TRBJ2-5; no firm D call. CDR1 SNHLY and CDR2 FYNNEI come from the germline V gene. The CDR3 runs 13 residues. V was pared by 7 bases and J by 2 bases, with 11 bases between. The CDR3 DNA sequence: TGTGCCAGCACCAAGGGTTTACAAGAGACCCAGTACTTC. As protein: CASTKGLQETQYF. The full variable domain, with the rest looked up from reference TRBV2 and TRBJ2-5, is EPEVTQTPSHQVTQMGQEVILRCVPISNHLYFYWYRQILGQKVEFLVSFYNNEISEKSEIFDDQFSVERPDGSNFTLKIRSTKLEDSAMYFCASTKGLQETQYFGPGTRLLVL.

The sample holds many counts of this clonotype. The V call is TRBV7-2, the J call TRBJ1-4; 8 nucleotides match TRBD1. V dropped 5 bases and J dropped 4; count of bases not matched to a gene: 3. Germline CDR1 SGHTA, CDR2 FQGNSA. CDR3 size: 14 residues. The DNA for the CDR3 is TGTGCCAGCAGCAGACAGGGGATTAATGAAAAACTGTTTTTT. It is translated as CASSRQGINEKLFF. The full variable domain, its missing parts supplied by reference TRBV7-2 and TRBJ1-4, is GAGVSQSPSNKVTEKGKDVELRCDPISGHTALYWYRQSLGQGLEFLIYFQGNSAPDKSGLPSDRFSAERTGGSVSTLTIQRTQQEDSAVYLCASSRQGINEKLFFGSGTQLSVL.

CDR3 nucleotides: TGCGCCAGCGGAAGGACAGGGGGCACTGAAGCTTTCTTT. It is translated as CASGRTGGTEAFF. This chain links TRBV5-1 with TRBJ1-1; 10 bases map to TRBD1. CDR1 is SGHRS and CDR2 is YFSETQ in the germline V gene. The CDR3 contains 13 residues. Germline trimming cut 7 bases from V and 4 bases from J; bases unmatched to any gene: 4.

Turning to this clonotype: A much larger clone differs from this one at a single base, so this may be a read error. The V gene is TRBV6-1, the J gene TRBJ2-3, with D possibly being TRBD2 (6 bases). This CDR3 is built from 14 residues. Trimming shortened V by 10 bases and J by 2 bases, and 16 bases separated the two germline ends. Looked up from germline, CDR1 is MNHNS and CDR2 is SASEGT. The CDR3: CATGGAGLTDTQYF. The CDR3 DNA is TGTGCCACCGGCGGGGCTGGACTCACAGATACGCAGTATTTT.

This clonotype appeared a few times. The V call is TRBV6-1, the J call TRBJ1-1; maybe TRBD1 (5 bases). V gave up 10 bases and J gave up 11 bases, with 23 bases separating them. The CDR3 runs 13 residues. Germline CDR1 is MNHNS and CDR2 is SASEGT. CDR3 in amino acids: CATGRGKGTVAFF. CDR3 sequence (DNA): TGTGCCACCGGTCGGGGGAAGGGGACTGTCGCTTTCTTT.

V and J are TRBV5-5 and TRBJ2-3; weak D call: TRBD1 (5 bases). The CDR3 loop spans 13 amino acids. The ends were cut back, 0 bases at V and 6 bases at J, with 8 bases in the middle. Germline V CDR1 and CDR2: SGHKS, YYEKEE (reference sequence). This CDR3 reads CASSLGGPDTQYF. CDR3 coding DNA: TGTGCCAGCAGCTTGGGGGGCCCCGATACGCAGTATTTT. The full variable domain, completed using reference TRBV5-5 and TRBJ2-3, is DAGVTQSPTHLIKTRGQQVTLRCSPISGHKSVSWYQQVLGQGPQFIFQYYEKEERGRGNFPDRFSARQFPNYSSELNVNALLLGDSALYLCASSLGGPDTQYFGPGTRLTVL.

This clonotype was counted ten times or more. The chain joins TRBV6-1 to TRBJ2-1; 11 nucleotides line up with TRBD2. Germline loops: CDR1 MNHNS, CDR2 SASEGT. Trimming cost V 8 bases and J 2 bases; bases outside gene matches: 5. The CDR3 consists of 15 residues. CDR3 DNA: TGTGCCAGCGCAGGACTAGCGGGTACCTACAATGAGCAGTTCTTC. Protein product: CASAGLAGTYNEQFF.

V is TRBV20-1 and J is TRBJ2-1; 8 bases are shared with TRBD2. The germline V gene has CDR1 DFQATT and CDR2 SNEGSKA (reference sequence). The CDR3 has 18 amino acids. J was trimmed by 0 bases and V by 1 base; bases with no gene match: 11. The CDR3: CSARVSGGADSSYNEQFF. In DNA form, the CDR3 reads TGCAGTGCTAGAGTGTCGGGGGGGGCCGATAGCTCCTACAATGAGCAGTTCTTC.